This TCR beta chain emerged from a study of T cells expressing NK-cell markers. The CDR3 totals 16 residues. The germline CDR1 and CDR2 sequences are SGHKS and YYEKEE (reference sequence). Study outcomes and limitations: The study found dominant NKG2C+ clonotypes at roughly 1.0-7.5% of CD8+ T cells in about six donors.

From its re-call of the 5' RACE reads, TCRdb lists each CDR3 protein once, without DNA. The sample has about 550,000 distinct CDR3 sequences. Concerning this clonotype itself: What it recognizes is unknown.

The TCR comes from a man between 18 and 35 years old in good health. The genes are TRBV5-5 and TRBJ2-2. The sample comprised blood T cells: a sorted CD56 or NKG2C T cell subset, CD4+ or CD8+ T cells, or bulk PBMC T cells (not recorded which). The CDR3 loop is CASSLVRQANTGELFF. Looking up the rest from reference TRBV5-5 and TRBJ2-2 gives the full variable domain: DAGVTQSPTHLIKTRGQQVTLRCSPISGHKSVSWYQQVLGQGPQFIFQYYEKEERGRGNFPDRFSARQFPNYSSELNVNALLLGDSALYLCASSLVRQANTGELFFGEGSRLTVL.